The TCR beta chain under discussion was sequenced for a study of regulatory T cells in long-lasting Graves disease. Both iRepertoire HTBI primers and Arm-PCR of CDR3 regions were used to build the TCR beta libraries. TCRdb passed the multiplex PCR reads through MiXCR, listing each CDR3 protein once. Of over 500,000 distinct CDR3 sequences listed, roughly 15% are singletons. Time point noted: newly diagnosed GD, antithyroid drugs for less than 3 months. PBMCs provided the RNA from which the TCR library was made. This clonotype came up many times. The same data also went into a second study, on T cells in Graves' hyperthyroidism and ophthalmopathy.

The source of this sequence is a woman aged 30 to 39 with Graves disease. The material was peripheral blood mononuclear cells (PBMCs), obtained at new diagnosis, from a patient treated with antithyroid drugs.

Written as DNA, the CDR3 is TGCAGTGCTACGGCGGGAGGGCAAGGTGAGCAGTTCTTC. Protein sequence: CSATAGGQGEQFF. The chain is built from TRBV20-1 and TRBJ2-1; 9 bases align to TRBD2. The CDR3 has 13 residues. Germline assignment: CDR1 DFQATT and CDR2 SNEGSKA (reference sequence). V trimming: 4 bases; J trimming: 9 bases; junction bases outside the gene matches: 7.